The next 32 T cell receptor beta chains were all read from a single sample in a study of blood T cell repertoires in COVID-19. Sequenced by immunoSEQ multiplex PCR; TCRdb stores in-frame clones only, minus some. Here the sample spans roughly 230,000 clones, around 83% being singletons. The source material was PBMCs or T cells enriched from blood (not recorded which). The receptors were gathered from a woman aged 50 to 60 who had been exposed to COVID-19.

This chain connects TRBV3-1 (or the pseudogene TRBV3-2) to TRBJ2-1, with 7 bases fitting TRBD2. Germline V gene data show CDR1 as LGHDT and CDR2 as YNNKEL (reference sequence). The CDR3 totals 15 residues. V was clipped by 1 base and J by 5 bases; unmatched bases: 5. CDR3 protein: CASSQGGGKDNEQFF. The CDR3, as DNA: TGTGCCAGCAGCCAAGGGGGGGGGAAGGACAATGAGCAGTTCTTC.

The gene calls are TRBV5-6 and TRBJ2-5, with D unresolved. V dropped 2 bases and J dropped 2 bases, with 10 bases sitting between them. CDR3 length equals 14 residues. Per germline, CDR1 SGHDT and CDR2 YYEEEE. The CDR3 DNA reads TGTGCCAGCAGCTTTATGGTGACACAAGAGACCCAGTACTTC. This gives the protein CASSFMVTQETQYF.

The CDR3 sequence: CASSDYGSADTQYF. The CDR3, as DNA: TGTGCCAGCAGTGATTACGGAAGCGCAGATACGCAGTATTTT. The gene calls are TRBV2 and TRBJ2-3; D is unclear. Germline assignment: CDR1 SNHLY and CDR2 FYNNEI. The CDR3 is made up of 14 amino acids. V lost 3 bases, J lost 4 bases, and 11 bases lay in between.

V usage is TRBV29-1 and J usage is TRBJ2-7; TRBD1 aligns across 7 bases. Germline CDR1 reads SQVTM; CDR2 reads ANQGSEA. V trimming: 4 bases; J trimming: 2 bases; junction bases outside the gene matches: 5. This CDR3 has 13 residues. CDR3 region: CSVGRDSTYEQYF. The CDR3 nucleotides are TGCAGCGTTGGAAGGGACAGCACCTACGAGCAGTACTTC.

This clone was picked up a small number of times. The V and J genes are TRBV7-2 and TRBJ2-5, with TRBD2 matching 14 bases. CDR1 is SGHTA and CDR2 is FQGNSA in the germline V gene. Losses at the gene ends were 5 bases for V and 2 bases for J; bases not matched to a gene: 7. There are 17 residues in the CDR3. The chain's CDR3 is CASSLGTSGGRQETQYF. The CDR3 DNA reads as TGTGCCAGCAGCCTTGGGACTAGCGGGGGAAGGCAAGAGACCCAGTACTTC.

This clone was counted between two and nine times. This rearrangement joins TRBV7-2 to TRBJ1-4; 9 nucleotides align to TRBD1. Germline assignment: CDR1 SGHTA and CDR2 FQGNSA. The ends lost 3 bases at V and 7 bases at J; junction bases unmatched: 0. This CDR3 has 13 residues. The CDR3 is CASSLGQGEKLFF. The CDR3 DNA sequence: TGTGCCAGCAGCTTGGGACAGGGTGAAAAACTGTTTTTT.

The V and J genes are TRBV5-4 and TRBJ2-4; 10 bases fit TRBD2. The junction had 10 bases not matched to a gene; V was cut back by 4 bases and J by 3 bases. Germline V gives CDR1 SGHNT, CDR2 YYREEE (reference sequence). The CDR3 loop spans 17 amino acids. CDR3 sequence reads: CASSQLSGGVDKNIQYF. The CDR3 region has the DNA TGTGCCAGCAGCCAACTAAGCGGGGGGGTGGACAAAAACATTCAGTACTTC.

This clone has only one observation. The chain joins TRBV12-3 or TRBV12-4 to TRBJ1-1; a weak D match, TRBD1 (5 bases). The CDR3 has 13 amino acids. Trimming took off 6 bases at V and 1 base at J, with 9 bases between the two ends. In nucleotides, the CDR3 is TGTGCCAGCAGGAGACAGCAGAACACTGAAGCTTTCTTT. Translated: CASRRQQNTEAFF.

This chain uses TRBV7-8 with TRBJ2-7; 13 bases align to TRBD2. Germline assignment: CDR1 SGHVS and CDR2 FQNEAQ. The CDR3 is made up of 16 amino acids. The V gene end was trimmed by 5 bases and the J gene end by 1 base; junction bases not matched to a gene: 5. The CDR3 protein is CASSPRTSGGSYEQYF. For the CDR3, the DNA is TGTGCCAGCAGCCCTAGGACTAGCGGGGGATCCTACGAGCAGTACTTC.

The genes are TRBV5-1 and TRBJ2-5; a weak D match, TRBD2 (6 bases). Germline V gives CDR1 SGHRS, CDR2 YFSETQ. The CDR3 has 14 amino acids. Trimming cost V 4 bases and J 4 bases, with 14 bases left between them. The CDR3 sequence: CASSLNGGVETQYF. Written as DNA, the CDR3 is TGCGCCAGCAGCCTAAACGGAGGGGTAGAGACCCAGTACTTC.

The chain employs TRBV5-1 and TRBJ1-1, with TRBD1 identical over 7 bases. The CDR3 runs 13 residues. V shed 5 bases and J 1 base; nucleotides not matched to a gene: 2. The germline V gene has CDR1 SGHRS and CDR2 YFSETQ. The CDR3 loop reads CASRGGTNTEAFF. The DNA of the CDR3 is TGCGCCAGCAGAGGGGGCACGAACACTGAAGCTTTCTTT. Drawing the rest from reference TRBV5-1 and TRBJ1-1, the complete variable domain is KAGVTQTPRYLIKTRGQQVTLSCSPISGHRSVSWYQQTPGQGLQFLFEYFSETQRNKGNFPGRFSGRQFSNSRSEMNVSTLELGDSALYLCASRGGTNTEAFFGQGTRLTVV.

The V gene is TRBV6-2 or TRBV6-3, the J gene TRBJ2-2; 9 bases are a match to TRBD2. In germline, CDR1 is MNHEY, CDR2 SVGEGT. The V and J ends lost 3 bases and 6 bases, in that order; junction bases with no gene match: 2. CDR3 length: 14 residues. The CDR3 DNA sequence: TGTGCCAGCAGTTATCAGCGGGGGGCCGGGGAGCTGTTTTTT. Its protein is CASSYQRGAGELFF.

This rearrangement joins TRBV5-4 to TRBJ1-2, with D possibly being TRBD1 (5 bases). Trimming removed 0 bases at V and 1 base at J, with 7 bases between. CDR1 is SGHNT, CDR2 YYREEE, per germline (reference sequence). This CDR3 comprises 14 residues. The CDR3 DNA is TGTGCCAGCAGCTTGGCAGGGCTTAACTATGGCTACACCTTC. Translated, it gives CASSLAGLNYGYTF.

This rearrangement joins TRBV11-2 to TRBJ2-7, with a possible D match to TRBD2 (5 bases). This CDR3 region has 13 residues. From germline, CDR1 is SGHAT and CDR2 FQNNGV. With 7 bases removed from V and 7 bases from J, the gap between germline ends came to 17 bases. The CDR3 coding sequence is TGTGCCAGCACCTTTACGGGCGGGCTTGAGCAGTACTTC. It yields the protein CASTFTGGLEQYF.

V is TRBV9 and J is TRBJ1-4; the D gene is possibly TRBD1 (5 bases). V was shortened by 7 bases and J by 4 bases, with 23 bases between the two germline ends. This CDR3 has 17 residues. Germline CDR1 and CDR2: SGDLS and YYNGEE. The DNA for the CDR3 is TGTGCCAGCGGAAAGAGGGCGTTTGGGACTAATAATGAAAAACTGTTTTTT. This encodes CASGKRAFGTNNEKLFF.

This chain uses TRBV3-1 (or the pseudogene TRBV3-2) with TRBJ1-1; D is uncertain. Germline CDR1 LGHDT, CDR2 YNNKEL (reference sequence). Trimming cost V 1 base and J 7 bases, with 10 bases left between them. CDR3 length: 13 residues. CDR3 DNA: TGTGCCAGCAGCCAAGGGCCTCAGCGTGAAGCTTTCTTT. Encoded protein: CASSQGPQREAFF.

This clone occurred once. The chain combines TRBV19 with TRBJ2-3, with a weak D call TRBD2 (5 bases). This CDR3 comprises 12 residues. Trimming took off 1 base at V and 6 bases at J, with 5 bases between the two ends. CDR1 and CDR2 from the germline V gene are LNHDA and SQIVND (reference sequence). The CDR3 loop is CASSIGEDTQYF. In DNA, the CDR3 is TGTGCCAGTAGTATAGGGGAGGATACGCAGTATTTT.

The chain combines TRBV2 with TRBJ1-5; D uncertain. This CDR3 contains 12 residues. Between the trimmed V and J ends, which lost 3 bases and 14 bases, there was a span of 14 bases. Germline V gene lookup returns CDR1 SNHLY and CDR2 FYNNEI. The DNA of the CDR3 is TGTGCCAGCAGTGACCGCGGCCGCCCGGAGCATTTT. Translation: CASSDRGRPEHF. The full variable domain, with the rest looked up from reference TRBV2 and TRBJ1-5, is EPEVTQTPSHQVTQMGQEVILRCVPISNHLYFYWYRQILGQKVEFLVSFYNNEISEKSEIFDDQFSVERPDGSNFTLKIRSTKLEDSAMYFCASSDRGRPEHFGDGTRLSIL.

The chain employs TRBV5-1 and TRBJ2-5; 11 nucleotides align to TRBD2. CDR3 length: 15 residues. The V gene end was trimmed by 4 bases and the J gene end by 0 bases; junction bases not matched to a gene: 2. CDR1 SGHRS and CDR2 YFSETQ come from the germline V gene. CDR3: CASSVAGGYQETQYF. CDR3 nucleotides: TGCGCCAGCAGCGTAGCGGGGGGGTACCAAGAGACCCAGTACTTC.

This chain links TRBV6-2 or TRBV6-3 with TRBJ2-2, with 8 bases fitting TRBD2. V lost 5 bases, J lost 5 bases, and 7 bases stayed unmatched. Germline V gene sequence: CDR1 MNHEY, CDR2 SVGEGT. The CDR3 length is 15 residues. The DNA for the CDR3 is TGTGCCAGCAGTCCGGGGGGGAATCCGACCGGGGAGCTGTTTTTT. It is translated as CASSPGGNPTGELFF.

V and J are TRBV7-2 and TRBJ1-2; 7 bases map to TRBD1. Germline V gives CDR1 SGHTA, CDR2 FQGNSA. V gave up 5 bases and J gave up 0 bases; unmatched junction bases: 6. This CDR3 is 15 amino acids long. CDR3 protein: CASSPQGTANYGYTF. CDR3 coding DNA: TGTGCCAGCAGCCCCCAGGGGACAGCTAACTATGGCTACACCTTC.

This rearrangement joins TRBV10-2 to TRBJ2-3, with 8 bases fitting TRBD2. V shed 7 bases, J shed 2 bases, and the junction held 11 bases outside the gene matches. The CDR3 is 16 amino acids. The germline CDR1 and CDR2 sequences are WSHSY and SAAADI. CDR3 protein: CASTPDGGGPTDTQYF. For the CDR3, the DNA is TGCGCCAGCACCCCCGACGGCGGGGGGCCCACAGATACGCAGTATTTT.

The chain couples TRBV29-1 to TRBJ1-1; a weak D match, TRBD1 (6 bases). Trimming shortened V by 6 bases and J by 11 bases, and 16 bases separated the two germline ends. The CDR3 sequence is 11 residues long. Germline CDR1 reads SQVTM; CDR2 reads ANQGSEA. The CDR3, as DNA: TGCAGCGTGAGGGGAACAGGGAACGCTTTCTTT. Translating it yields CSVRGTGNAFF.

This clone was found once. The chain couples TRBV5-1 to TRBJ2-2; the D gene is possibly TRBD2 (8 bases). V lost 3 bases and J lost 0, with 27 bases in between. Germline loops: CDR1 SGHRS, CDR2 YFSETQ. This CDR3 region has 21 residues. This chain's CDR3 is CASSYPGTGDERGSNTGELFF. As DNA, the CDR3 is TGCGCCAGCAGCTATCCCGGTACAGGGGATGAGCGGGGGTCGAACACCGGGGAGCTGTTTTTT.

This sequence joins TRBV4-1 and TRBJ1-2; 7 positions match TRBD1. Germline CDR1 is MGHRA and CDR2 is YSYEKL. The CDR3 loop spans 15 amino acids. V dropped 4 bases and J dropped 1; count of bases not matched to a gene: 6. The CDR3 loop reads CASSRDRELNYGYTF. CDR3 bases: TGCGCCAGCAGCCGAGACAGGGAACTTAACTATGGCTACACCTTC.

The V gene is TRBV6-2 or TRBV6-3, the J gene TRBJ1-1; possible D gene TRBD1, 5 bases. V gave up 5 bases and J gave up 5 bases, with 18 bases separating them. Looked up from germline, CDR1 is MNHEY and CDR2 is SVGEGT. CDR3 size: 15 residues. The CDR3 protein is CASSALEGILTEAFF. CDR3 nucleotides: TGTGCCAGCAGTGCCCTGGAGGGGATCCTTACTGAAGCTTTCTTT.

The chain is built from TRBV29-1 and TRBJ1-2, with D perhaps TRBD1 (5 bases). The germline CDR1 and CDR2 sequences are SQVTM and ANQGSEA. The CDR3 runs 11 residues. V lost 8 bases and J 4 bases, leaving 11 bases between the germline ends. The CDR3 sequence is CSTRAGYGYTF. As DNA, the CDR3 is TGCAGCACCAGGGCCGGCTATGGCTACACCTTC.

The sample holds a few counts of this clone. In nucleotides, the CDR3 is TGTGCCAGCAGCCAGCTCCCCGGGACAGCGAACACTGAAGCTTTCTTT. Protein product: CASSQLPGTANTEAFF. The V gene is TRBV7-6, the J gene TRBJ1-1, with TRBD1 identical over 7 bases. The V and J ends lost 5 bases and 1 base, in that order; junction bases with no gene match: 10. CDR3 length equals 16 residues. CDR1 SGHVS and CDR2 FNYEAQ come from the germline V gene. Looking up the rest from reference TRBV7-6 and TRBJ1-1 gives the full variable domain: GAGVSQSPRYKVTKRGQDVALRCDPISGHVSLYWYRQALGQGPEFLTYFNYEAQQDKSGLPNDRFSAERPEGSISTLTIQRTEQRDSAMYRCASSQLPGTANTEAFFGQGTRLTVV.

CDR3 region: CASSLTANEKLFF. The CDR3 DNA reads as TGTGCCAGCAGCTTGACGGCTAATGAAAAACTGTTTTTT. V is TRBV5-6 and J is TRBJ1-4; D is uncertain. CDR1 and CDR2 from the germline V gene are SGHDT and YYEEEE. This CDR3 region has 13 residues. Trimming stripped 1 base from V and 3 bases from J, with 4 bases between.

The chain employs TRBV5-6 and TRBJ1-1, with TRBD1 as a possible D gene (5 bases). The CDR3 extends over 12 amino acids. Germline values: CDR1 SGHDT, CDR2 YYEEEE. Trimming took off 4 bases at V and 3 bases at J, with 7 bases between the two ends. DNA of the CDR3: TGTGCCAGCAGCGGGGGGGACACTGAAGCTTTCTTT. This translates into CASSGGDTEAFF.

The chain employs TRBV5-5 and TRBJ1-1; TRBD1 matches at 9 bases. The CDR3 consists of 16 residues. Germline V gene sequence: CDR1 SGHKS, CDR2 YYEKEE (reference sequence). The V gene end was trimmed by 0 bases and the J gene end by 0 bases; junction bases not matched to a gene: 3. In DNA, the CDR3 is TGTGCCAGCAGCTTGGAATGGACAGGGGTGAACACTGAAGCTTTCTTT. Translation gives CASSLEWTGVNTEAFF.

This sequence joins TRBV12-3 or TRBV12-4 and TRBJ2-1, with D possibly being TRBD2 (5 bases). With 6 bases removed from V and 9 bases from J, the gap between germline ends came to 15 bases. The CDR3 extends over 13 amino acids. The CDR3 spells CASSAGLSFEQFF. The DNA of the CDR3 is TGTGCCAGCAGCGCCGGACTTAGTTTTGAGCAGTTCTTC.